The present entry profiles one T cell receptor (beta chain) with its context. What it recognizes is unknown. Germline-derived CDR1 and CDR2 are SQVTM and ANQGSEA. CDR3 length: 14 amino acids. Trimming at V came to 5 bases and at J to 1 base, leaving 7 bases not matched to a gene. The source of the sample is a study of cytomegalovirus exposure and HLA in healthy donors. Points from the study as a whole: Later analysis identified 16,951 TCR beta sequences associated with HLA alleles, using a false discovery rate threshold of 0.05. An analysis that came later showed most CMV-associated TCR beta chains appearing HLA-restricted. 164 TCR beta chains were listed as cytomegalovirus-associated.

60 Vbeta and 13 Jbeta primers were used in PCR. Sequenced by immunoSEQ multiplex PCR; TCRdb stores in-frame clones only, minus some. The data show over 150,000 clones, more than 60% seen once. The sequenced material came from PBMCs. This chain connects TRBV29-1 to TRBJ2-5, with TRBD1 matching over 7 bases. The clonotype was recovered from a woman in her fifties or sixties in good health and CMV-seropositive. The chain's CDR3 is CSVSTGVTQETQYF. Written as DNA, the CDR3 is TGCAGCGTTAGTACAGGGGTTACCCAAGAGACCCAGTACTTC. The full variable domain, rest sourced from reference TRBV29-1 and TRBJ2-5, is SAVISQKPSRDICQRGTSLTIQCQVDSQVTMMFWYRQQPGQSLTLIATANQGSEATYESGFVIDKFPISRPNLTFSTLTVSNMSPEDSSIYLCSVSTGVTQETQYFGPGTRLLVL.